The 30 T cell receptor beta chains below were found in one sample sequenced in a study of blood T cell repertoires in COVID-19. Using immunoSEQ multiplex PCR, the repertoire was profiled, and TCRdb retains in-frame clones only, with some absent. The data hold 150,000 or so clones, with roughly four fifths observed a single time. Material: peripheral blood. The receptors originated from a human donor with acute or convalescent COVID-19. The donor label of this sample is uncertain.

The chain has TRBV11-1 and TRBJ2-5; D is unclear. This CDR3 region has 14 residues. Germline V lookup: CDR1 SGHAT, CDR2 FQDESV (reference sequence). With 1 base removed from V and 1 base from J, the gap between germline ends came to 7 bases. DNA for the CDR3: TGTGCCAGCAGCTTAGGGCAGGCCCAAGAGACCCAGTACTTC. Encoded protein: CASSLGQAQETQYF.

This clone was recorded only once. The CDR3 region has the DNA TGTGCCAGCAGCCAAAGTATCCGGGGCTACGAGCAGTACTTC. Protein: CASSQSIRGYEQYF. The rearrangement links TRBV3-1 (or the pseudogene TRBV3-2) to TRBJ2-7; D may be TRBD2 (5 bases). The germline gives CDR1 LGHDT, CDR2 YNNKEL (reference sequence). The CDR3 runs 14 residues. Trimming stripped 2 bases from V and 3 bases from J, with 11 bases between.

This rearrangement joins TRBV6-1 to TRBJ1-4; D is unclear. This CDR3 region has 14 residues. Germline CDR1 reads MNHNS; CDR2 reads SASEGT. V dropped 2 bases and J dropped 3 bases, with 7 bases sitting between them. The CDR3 nucleotides are TGTGCCAGCAGTGAATCTGTTTCTAATGAAAAACTGTTTTTT. This gives the protein CASSESVSNEKLFF.

The chain links TRBV4-2 to TRBJ2-3; 16 bases align to TRBD2. In germline, CDR1 is LGHNA, CDR2 YNFKEQ. Unmatched junction bases numbered 3, after V lost 0 bases and J lost 0 bases. This CDR3 region has 19 residues. The CDR3 DNA is TGTGCCAGCAGCCAAGAGGGACTAGCGGGGGGGTGGAGCACAGATACGCAGTATTTT. Translating it yields CASSQEGLAGGWSTDTQYF.

V gene TRBV7-9 combines with J gene TRBJ2-5; 9 nucleotides line up with TRBD2. This CDR3 has 15 amino acids. CDR1 SEHNR and CDR2 FQNEAQ come from the germline V gene (reference sequence). V was clipped by 4 bases and J by 4 bases; unmatched bases: 7. In nucleotides, the CDR3 is TGTGCCAGCAGCTCTAGCGGGGAGGGAGGAGAGACCCAGTACTTC. This codes for CASSSSGEGGETQYF.

With respect to this clone: Other nucleotide sequences in the sample specify the same CDR3. V is TRBV19 and J is TRBJ1-1; TRBD1 matches at 7 bases. In germline, CDR1 is LNHDA, CDR2 SQIVND (reference sequence). This CDR3 contains 13 residues. Losses at the gene ends were 9 bases for V and 2 bases for J; bases not matched to a gene: 6. The CDR3: CASRRQGNTEAFF. The CDR3 DNA reads as TGTGCCAGCCGGCGACAGGGCAACACTGAAGCTTTCTTT.

The chain joins TRBV10-1 to TRBJ2-5; 10 bases align to TRBD2. Per germline, CDR1 WNHNN and CDR2 SYGVQD (reference sequence). The junction had 3 bases not matched to a gene; V was cut back by 3 bases and J by 2 bases. This CDR3 has 15 amino acids. CDR3 in amino acids: CASSEALAGQETQYF. The CDR3 bases are TGCGCCAGCAGTGAAGCACTAGCGGGGCAAGAGACCCAGTACTTC.

This clone showed up just once. The chain couples TRBV12-3 or TRBV12-4 to TRBJ2-5, with D unresolved. The CDR3 consists of 11 residues. Deletions cut 6 bases from V and 2 bases from J, with 4 bases between. CDR3 amino acids: CASSRQETQYF. CDR3 DNA: TGTGCCAGCAGCCGTCAAGAGACCCAGTACTTC.

Only a few counts were recorded for this clone. The genes are TRBV27 and TRBJ1-1; 7 bases are shared with TRBD1. V dropped 6 bases and J dropped 1; count of bases not matched to a gene: 5. The CDR3 consists of 14 residues. Per the germline V gene, CDR1 is MNHEY and CDR2 is SMNVEV (reference sequence). The CDR3 is CASRPTGKNTEAFF. In DNA form, the CDR3 reads TGTGCCAGCAGGCCGACAGGGAAGAACACTGAAGCTTTCTTT.

The genes are TRBV5-1 and TRBJ2-2, with a weak D call TRBD2 (6 bases). The CDR3 has 14 amino acids. The germline V gene has CDR1 SGHRS and CDR2 YFSETQ. V was clipped by 3 bases and J by 1 base, with 7 bases between them. CDR3 nucleotides: TGCGCCAGCAGCTCGGGAGAGAACACCGGGGAGCTGTTTTTT. Protein sequence: CASSSGENTGELFF.

This chain uses TRBV2 with TRBJ1-1; D remains unclear. The CDR3 is 14 amino acids. V was pared by 7 bases and J by 0 bases, with 12 bases between. Germline loops: CDR1 SNHLY, CDR2 FYNNEI. The CDR3 coding sequence is TGTGCCAGCACCCCGCGAGGTCTGAACACTGAAGCTTTCTTT. Residues: CASTPRGLNTEAFF.

This chain uses TRBV7-9 with TRBJ1-1; D is uncertain. CDR3 length equals 13 residues. Looked up from germline, CDR1 is SEHNR and CDR2 is FQNEAQ (reference sequence). Trimming took 4 bases from V and 0 from J, leaving 6 bases between them. The CDR3 DNA is TGTGCCAGCAGCTACACCGTGAACACTGAAGCTTTCTTT. Amino acid sequence: CASSYTVNTEAFF.

J is TRBJ1-2 and V is TRBV18; 10 bases match TRBD1. The germline CDR1 and CDR2 sequences are KGHSH and LQKENI. Trimming cost V 2 bases and J 3 bases; bases outside gene matches: 0. The CDR3 consists of 14 residues. CDR3 residues: CASSPGTGDYGYTF. In DNA form, the CDR3 reads TGTGCCAGCTCACCAGGGACAGGGGACTATGGCTACACCTTC.

The chain combines TRBV5-1 with TRBJ2-3; 7 bases are shared with TRBD1. Germline CDR1 and CDR2: SGHRS and YFSETQ. V lost 3 bases and J lost 4; bases outside the gene matches: 8. The CDR3 spans 15 residues. In nucleotides, the CDR3 is TGCGCCAGCAGCTGGGGACAGACGGGTCCAGATACGCAGTATTTT. This encodes CASSWGQTGPDTQYF.

J is TRBJ2-1 and V is TRBV4-1; 12 bases fit TRBD2. This CDR3 is 18 amino acids long. Germline V lookup: CDR1 MGHRA, CDR2 YSYEKL. V lost 4 bases to trimming and J lost 0 bases; unmatched junction nucleotides: 7. In DNA, the CDR3 is TGCGCCAGCAGCCGAGCCGCTAGCGGGGGGGTCTCCTACAATGAGCAGTTCTTC. Translated, it gives CASSRAASGGVSYNEQFF.

The chain employs TRBV6-4 and TRBJ1-2; D uncertain. Between the trimmed V and J ends, which lost 9 bases and 2 bases, there was a span of 28 bases. The CDR3 contains 18 residues. The germline CDR1 and CDR2 sequences are MRHNA and SNTAGT. The CDR3 region is CARDRAGATGDLNYGYTF. CDR3 sequence (DNA): TGTGCCAGAGATAGAGCGGGTGCCACGGGCGACTTAAACTATGGCTACACCTTC.

This chain joins TRBV18 and TRBJ1-6; 8 nucleotides align to TRBD1. Unmatched junction bases numbered 9, after V lost 4 bases and J lost 7 bases. The CDR3 runs 16 residues. CDR1 is KGHSH, CDR2 LQKENI, per germline. CDR3 nucleotides: TGTGCCAGCTCACGACAGGGGATTGGAGAAAATTCACCCCTCCACTTT. Translating it yields CASSRQGIGENSPLHF.

The chain links TRBV3-1 (or the pseudogene TRBV3-2) to TRBJ2-3; D may be TRBD1 (6 bases). Germline values: CDR1 LGHDT, CDR2 YNNKEL (reference sequence). The CDR3 runs to 15 residues. V lost 1 base to trimming and J lost 1 base, with 9 bases between them. DNA for the CDR3: TGTGCCAGCAGCCAAGCAAACAGGGGCACAGATACGCAGTATTTT. The encoded protein is CASSQANRGTDTQYF.

This sequence joins TRBV20-1 and TRBJ1-1, with D uncertain. The CDR3 extends over 11 amino acids. With 4 bases removed from V and 1 base from J, the gap between germline ends came to 4 bases. Per the germline V gene, CDR1 is DFQATT and CDR2 is SNEGSKA (reference sequence). The CDR3 sequence is CSATGNTEAFF. CDR3 coding DNA: TGCAGTGCTACGGGGAACACTGAAGCTTTCTTT.

To note about this clone: The junction departs from the called germline gene at one end, perhaps through a read error. The chain links TRBV4-1 to TRBJ1-2; the D is unclear. The length of the CDR3 is 15 residues. CDR1 is MGHRA, CDR2 YSYEKL, per germline. The DNA of the CDR3 is TGCGCCAGCAGCCAAGAACATCGGGAGGGCGCGGTTCCCAGGTTC. Its translation: CASSQEHREGAVPRF.

This clone was observed a handful of times. The rearrangement joins TRBV28 to TRBJ1-2; D possibly corresponds to TRBD1 (5 bases). V lost 3 bases and J lost 8, with 22 bases in between. The CDR3 has 16 amino acids. CDR1 is MDHEN and CDR2 is SYDVKM in the germline V gene. The CDR3 bases are TGTGCCAGCAGTTTTTCCGGGACTCCCCGGAGAGGAGGCTACACCTTC. It translates to CASSFSGTPRRGGYTF.

The V call is TRBV5-1, the J call TRBJ2-1; TRBD2 matches at 8 bases. With V trimmed by 0 bases and J by 7 bases, 15 bases remained unmatched. Per germline, CDR1 SGHRS and CDR2 YFSETQ. The CDR3 loop spans 18 amino acids. CDR3 region: CASSLVGLPGLVVNEQFF. CDR3 bases: TGCGCCAGCAGCTTGGTGGGGCTTCCGGGACTAGTTGTGAATGAGCAGTTCTTC.

This clone came up once. The chain is built from TRBV7-2 and TRBJ2-5; D possibly corresponds to TRBD1 (6 bases). The V end lost 4 bases, the J end lost 2 bases, and 17 bases lay between the germline ends. The V gene's germline CDR1 is SGHTA and CDR2 FQGNSA. There are 16 residues in the CDR3. CDR3 region: CASSSEGGISQETQYF. As DNA, the CDR3 is TGTGCCAGCAGCTCAGAAGGGGGAATCTCACAAGAGACCCAGTACTTC.

J is TRBJ2-5 and V is TRBV6-6; 7 nucleotides align to TRBD1. J lost 0 bases, V lost 0 bases, and 1 base had no gene match. Germline CDR1 MNHNY, CDR2 SVGAGI (reference sequence). The CDR3 spans 15 residues. The DNA for the CDR3 is TGTGCCAGCAGTTACTCGGGACAGTACCAAGAGACCCAGTACTTC. Translating gives CASSYSGQYQETQYF.

The chain combines TRBV29-1 with TRBJ1-2; tentative D call: TRBD1 (5 bases). This CDR3 spans 14 amino acids. Trimming shortened V by 1 base and J by 8 bases, and 17 bases separated the two germline ends. Germline V gene sequence: CDR1 SQVTM, CDR2 ANQGSEA. CDR3 DNA: TGCAGCGTTGAAGTGGTGGCAGGGAAAGGGGGCTACACCTTC. This codes for CSVEVVAGKGGYTF.

V and J are TRBV7-2 and TRBJ2-7; the match to TRBD2 covers 10 bases. CDR1 SGHTA and CDR2 FQGNSA come from the germline V gene. Trimming removed 5 bases from V and 5 bases from J; junction bases left unmatched: 12. This CDR3 is built from 16 residues. CDR3 amino acids: CASSLQIAGGAHEQYF. The DNA for the CDR3 is TGTGCCAGCAGCCTCCAAATAGCGGGGGGAGCCCACGAGCAGTACTTC.

This clone has only one observation. V is TRBV7-8 and J is TRBJ1-2; the D gene is possibly TRBD1 (6 bases). Germline values: CDR1 SGHVS, CDR2 FQNEAQ. This CDR3 contains 14 residues. Trimming removed 3 bases at V and 3 bases at J, with 11 bases between. In nucleotides, the CDR3 is TGTGCCAGCAGCTTGGACAGCTCTTACTATGGCTACACCTTC. Translated: CASSLDSSYYGYTF.

This chain connects TRBV27 to TRBJ1-5; 8 bases are a match to TRBD1. The germline V gene encodes CDR1 MNHEY and CDR2 SMNVEV (reference sequence). The CDR3 contains 18 residues. With V trimmed by 6 bases and J by 4 bases, 17 bases remained unmatched. CDR3 protein: CASSRFFLDRAKNQPQHF. The CDR3 DNA sequence: TGTGCCAGCAGCCGGTTTTTTTTGGACAGGGCTAAAAATCAGCCCCAGCATTTT.

The chain recombines TRBV5-1 with TRBJ2-3, with unresolved D. Germline lookup yields CDR1 SGHRS and CDR2 YFSETQ. The CDR3 is made up of 14 amino acids. The V gene lost 0 bases and the J gene lost 0 bases, with 5 bases spanning the gap. CDR3 nucleotide sequence: TGCGCCAGCAGCTTGGATGCGAGCACAGATACGCAGTATTTT. It yields the protein CASSLDASTDTQYF.

In DNA form, the CDR3 reads TGCGCCAGCAGATCGACAGGGGATTTGGGCTATGGCTACACCTTC. It specifies CASRSTGDLGYGYTF. V gene TRBV5-1 combines with J gene TRBJ1-2; 8 nucleotides agree with TRBD1. The CDR3 has 15 residues. After removal of 5 bases from V and 4 bases from J, the junction contained 10 bases not matched to a gene. Germline CDR1 reads SGHRS; CDR2 reads YFSETQ.